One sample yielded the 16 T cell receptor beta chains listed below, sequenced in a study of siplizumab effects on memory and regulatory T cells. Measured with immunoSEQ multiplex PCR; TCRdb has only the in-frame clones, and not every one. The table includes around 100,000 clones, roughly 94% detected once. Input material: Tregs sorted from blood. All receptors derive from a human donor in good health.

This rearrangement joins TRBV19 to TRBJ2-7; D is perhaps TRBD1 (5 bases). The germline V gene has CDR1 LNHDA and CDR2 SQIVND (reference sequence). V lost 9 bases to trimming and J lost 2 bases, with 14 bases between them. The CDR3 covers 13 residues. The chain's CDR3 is CASAPKGTYEQYF. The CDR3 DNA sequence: TGTGCCAGCGCCCCCAAGGGGACCTACGAGCAGTACTTC.

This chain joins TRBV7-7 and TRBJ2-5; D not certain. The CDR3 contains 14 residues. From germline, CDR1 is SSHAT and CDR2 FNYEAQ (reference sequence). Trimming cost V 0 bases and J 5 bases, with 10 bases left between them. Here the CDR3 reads CASSLAMLPETQYF. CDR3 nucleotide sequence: TGTGCCAGCAGCTTAGCAATGCTACCGGAGACCCAGTACTTC.

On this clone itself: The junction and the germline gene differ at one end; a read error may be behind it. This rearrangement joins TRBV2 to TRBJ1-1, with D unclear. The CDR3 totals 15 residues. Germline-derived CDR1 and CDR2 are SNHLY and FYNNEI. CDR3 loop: CASSQAVSGKSEAFF. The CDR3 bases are TGTGCCAGCAGTCAAGCAGTGTCGGGGAAGTCTGAAGCTTTCTTT.

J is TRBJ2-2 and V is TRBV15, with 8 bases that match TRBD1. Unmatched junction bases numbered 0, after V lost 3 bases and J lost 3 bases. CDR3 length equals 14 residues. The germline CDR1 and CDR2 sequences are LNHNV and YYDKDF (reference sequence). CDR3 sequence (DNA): TGTGCCACCAGCAGGACAGGGGACACCGGGGAGCTGTTTTTT. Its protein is CATSRTGDTGELFF.

The CDR3 region has the DNA TGTGCCAGCAGTTATGCACTAGCGGGAGAGCCGAATGAGCAGTTCTTC. It yields the protein CASSYALAGEPNEQFF. The chain joins TRBV6-5 to TRBJ2-1; 11 positions agree with TRBD2. CDR1 and CDR2 (germline): MNHEY, SVGAGI. The CDR3 covers 16 residues. The V segment lost 3 bases and the J segment 7 bases; nucleotides outside the gene matches: 8.

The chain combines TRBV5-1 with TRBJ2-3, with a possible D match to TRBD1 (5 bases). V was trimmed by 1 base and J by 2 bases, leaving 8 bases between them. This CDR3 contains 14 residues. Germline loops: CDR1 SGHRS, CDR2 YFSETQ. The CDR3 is CASSLYGATDTQYF. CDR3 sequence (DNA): TGCGCCAGCAGCTTGTATGGGGCCACAGATACGCAGTATTTT. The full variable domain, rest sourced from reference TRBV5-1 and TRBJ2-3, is KAGVTQTPRYLIKTRGQQVTLSCSPISGHRSVSWYQQTPGQGLQFLFEYFSETQRNKGNFPGRFSGRQFSNSRSEMNVSTLELGDSALYLCASSLYGATDTQYFGPGTRLTVL.

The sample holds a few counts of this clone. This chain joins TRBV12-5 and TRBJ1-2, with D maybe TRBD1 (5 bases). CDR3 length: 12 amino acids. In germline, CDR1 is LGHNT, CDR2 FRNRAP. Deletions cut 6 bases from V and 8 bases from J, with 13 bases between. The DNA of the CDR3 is TGTGCTAGTGGCTCTGACAGTTACGGCTACACCTTC. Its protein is CASGSDSYGYTF.

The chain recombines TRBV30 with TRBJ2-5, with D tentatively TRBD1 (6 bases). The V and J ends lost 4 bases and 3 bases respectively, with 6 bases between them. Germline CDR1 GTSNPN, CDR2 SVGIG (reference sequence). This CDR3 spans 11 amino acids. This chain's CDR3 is CAWNREETQYF. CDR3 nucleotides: TGTGCCTGGAACAGGGAAGAGACCCAGTACTTC.

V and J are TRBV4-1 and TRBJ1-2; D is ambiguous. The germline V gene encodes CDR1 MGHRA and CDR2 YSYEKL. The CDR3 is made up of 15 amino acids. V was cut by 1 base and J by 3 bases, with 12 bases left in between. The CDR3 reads CASSQGSTSYYGYTF. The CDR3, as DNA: TGCGCCAGCAGCCAAGGGTCCACTTCTTACTATGGCTACACCTTC.

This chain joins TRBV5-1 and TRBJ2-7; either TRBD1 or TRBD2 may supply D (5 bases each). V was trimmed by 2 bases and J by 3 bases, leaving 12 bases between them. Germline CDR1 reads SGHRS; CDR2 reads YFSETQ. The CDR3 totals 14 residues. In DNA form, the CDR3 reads TGCGCCAGCAGCTTTGGAGGCACAGGCTACGAGCAGTACTTC. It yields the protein CASSFGGTGYEQYF.

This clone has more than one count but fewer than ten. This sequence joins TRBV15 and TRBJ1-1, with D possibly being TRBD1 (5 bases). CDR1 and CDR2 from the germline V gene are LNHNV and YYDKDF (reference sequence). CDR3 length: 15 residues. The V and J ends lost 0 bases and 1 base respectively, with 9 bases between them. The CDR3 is CATSRDRAGNTEAFF. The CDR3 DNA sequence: TGTGCCACCAGCAGAGACAGGGCAGGGAACACTGAAGCTTTCTTT.

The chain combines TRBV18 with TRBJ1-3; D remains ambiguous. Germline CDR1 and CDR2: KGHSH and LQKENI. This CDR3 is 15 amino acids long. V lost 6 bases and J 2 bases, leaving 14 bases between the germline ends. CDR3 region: CASSSVQGPGNTIYF. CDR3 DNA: TGTGCCAGCTCTTCCGTACAAGGACCTGGAAACACCATATATTTT.

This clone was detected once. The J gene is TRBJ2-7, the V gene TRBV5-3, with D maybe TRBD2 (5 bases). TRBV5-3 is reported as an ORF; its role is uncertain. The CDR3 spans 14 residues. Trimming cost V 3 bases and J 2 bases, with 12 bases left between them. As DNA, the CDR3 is TGTGCCAGAAGCTCGGAACTAGGAACCTACGAGCAGTACTTC. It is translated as CARSSELGTYEQYF.

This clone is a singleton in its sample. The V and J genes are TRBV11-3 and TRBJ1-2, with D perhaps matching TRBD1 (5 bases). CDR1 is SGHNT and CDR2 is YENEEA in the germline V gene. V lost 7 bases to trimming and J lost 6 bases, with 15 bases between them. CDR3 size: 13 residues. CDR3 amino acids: CASILGHRHGYTF. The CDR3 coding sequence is TGTGCCAGCATACTGGGGCATCGGCATGGCTACACCTTC.

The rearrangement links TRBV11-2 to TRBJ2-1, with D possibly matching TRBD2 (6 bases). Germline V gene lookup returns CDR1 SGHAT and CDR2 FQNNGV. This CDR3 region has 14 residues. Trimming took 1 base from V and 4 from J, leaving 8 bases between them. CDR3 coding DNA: TGTGCCAGCAGCTTAGGGCTAGCGTACAATGAGCAGTTCTTC. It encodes CASSLGLAYNEQFF.

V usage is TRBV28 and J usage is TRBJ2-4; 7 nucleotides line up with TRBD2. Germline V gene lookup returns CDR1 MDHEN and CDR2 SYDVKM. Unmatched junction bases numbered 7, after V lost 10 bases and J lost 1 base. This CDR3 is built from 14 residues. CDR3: CATYGEGAKNIQYF. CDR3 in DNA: TGTGCCACCTATGGGGAGGGGGCCAAAAACATTCAGTACTTC.